Detailed here is one TCR beta chain. This specimen belongs to a study of control samples from healthy donors and cancer patients. Sequencing was performed with immunoSEQ multiplex PCR; in TCRdb, only in-frame clones are kept and a portion is missing. The data show 110,000 to 150,000 clones, with 70% to 90% seen just once and 8% to 9.5% held by the top ten. The CDR3 runs 15 residues. Germline assignment: CDR1 MNHEY and CDR2 SVGAGI. Unmatched junction bases numbered 3, after V lost 2 bases and J lost 3 bases. This chain joins TRBV6-5 and TRBJ1-4; 7 nucleotides align to TRBD1. The sequence was obtained from a woman aged 25 to 45 in good health. The source material was blood. CDR3 sequence: CASSYRTGANEKLFF. The CDR3 DNA reads as TGTGCCAGCAGTTACCGGACAGGTGCTAATGAAAAACTGTTTTTT.